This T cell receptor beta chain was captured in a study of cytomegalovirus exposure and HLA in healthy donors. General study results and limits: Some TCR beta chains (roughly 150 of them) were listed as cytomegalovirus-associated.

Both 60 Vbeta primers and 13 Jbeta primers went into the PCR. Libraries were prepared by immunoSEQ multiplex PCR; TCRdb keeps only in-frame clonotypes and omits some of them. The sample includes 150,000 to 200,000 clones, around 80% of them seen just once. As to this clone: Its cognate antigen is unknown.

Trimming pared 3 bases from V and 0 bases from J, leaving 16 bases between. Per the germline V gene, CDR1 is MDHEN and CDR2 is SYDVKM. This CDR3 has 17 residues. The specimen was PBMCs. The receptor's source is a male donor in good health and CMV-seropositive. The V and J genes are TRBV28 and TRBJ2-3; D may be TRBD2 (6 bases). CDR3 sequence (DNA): TGTGCCAGCAGTTTGCCCTCTTGGGCGGGGAGCACAGATACGCAGTATTTT. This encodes CASSLPSWAGSTDTQYF.